The clone carrying this TCR beta chain turned up a few times. Four PCR rounds used nested alpha and beta constant region primers plus the SP2 primer. TCRdb reanalysed the 5' RACE reads using MiXCR and keeps one entry per CDR3 protein. The data hold about 62,000 distinct CDR3 sequences, with less than 10% observed a single time. A UMI-containing oligonucleotide was joined by 3' ligation to the TCR cDNA template. The sample is drawn from a study of naive and memory T cell subsets. This clonotype was sampled from a female donor in good health.

CDR3 residues: CASSEVGGPINEQFF. The CDR3 nucleotides are TGCGCCAGCAGTGAAGTGGGGGGCCCCATAAATGAGCAGTTCTTC. The V call is TRBV10-1, the J call TRBJ2-1, with D perhaps being TRBD1 or TRBD2 (6 bases each). The CDR3 spans 15 residues. The V end was cut by 3 bases, the J end by 7 bases, with 16 bases between. Germline lookup yields CDR1 WNHNN and CDR2 SYGVQD (reference sequence).